Listed below are T cell receptor beta chains from one sample, sequenced in a study of T cell changes during pregnancy in multiple sclerosis. Only in-frame clones appear in the TCRdb table, and some are missing; sequencing was by immunoSEQ multiplex PCR. In the table there are 80,000 to 100,000 clones, 75% to 95% of which are singletons. Sequenced here: peripheral blood, sampled after pregnancy. Receptors were obtained from a female donor in good health, enrolled as a control in a pregnancy study. CDR3s include the opening cysteine and the closing phenylalanine or tryptophan. Fields, in order: J gene, V gene, clone size, D gene, CDR3 length, CDR3 protein, CDR3 DNA. D genes are given only for firm matches. Not every row has a clone size; where given, it reads once, few, many or a size class.

TRBJ1-1,TRBV11-2,NA,NA,14,CASSALKGGTEAFF,TGTGCCAGCAGCGCCCTGAAGGGAGGCACTGAAGCTTTCTTT
TRBJ1-1,TRBV11-1,NA,NA,15,CASSPRRDETAEAFF,TGTGCCAGCAGCCCACGACGGGATGAAACAGCGGAAGCTTTCTTT
TRBJ2-5,TRBV27,NA,TRBD2,18,CASRTLGLAGESEETQYF,TGTGCCAGCAGGACCTTGGGGCTAGCGGGGGAGTCAGAAGAGACCCAGTACTTC
TRBJ1-6,TRBV27,NA,NA,13,CASSLQYNSPLHF,TGTGCCAGCAGTTTACAGTACAATTCACCCCTCCACTTT
TRBJ1-1,TRBV21-1,NA,NA,14,CASSKWSGNTEAFF,TGTGCCAGCAGCAAATGGTCGGGAAACACTGAAGCTTTCTTT
TRBJ2-7,TRBV7-2,NA,NA,15,CASSPSWDIGYEQYF,TGTGCCAGCAGCCCCTCTTGGGACATCGGCTACGAGCAGTACTTC
TRBJ2-2,TRBV11-3,NA,NA,15,CASSLGQSLTGELFF,TGTGCCAGCAGCTTAGGGCAATCCCTTACCGGGGAGCTGTTTTTT
TRBJ1-1,TRBV18,NA,NA,12,CASSRGNTEAFF,TGTGCCAGCTCTCGGGGGAACACTGAAGCTTTCTTT
TRBJ2-5,TRBV6-1,NA,TRBD2,12,CASSWGGETQYF,TGTGCCAGCAGTTGGGGGGGTGAGACCCAGTACTTC
TRBJ1-1,TRBV5-5,NA,NA,14,CASSLAGGGTEAFF,TGTGCCAGCAGCTTGGCGGGGGGCGGCACTGAAGCTTTCTTT
TRBJ2-3,TRBV6-4,NA,TRBD1,16,CASSVTGTGGTDTQYF,TGTGCCAGCAGTGTAACCGGGACAGGGGGCACAGATACGCAGTATTTT
TRBJ2-1,TRBV5-4,NA,TRBD1,12,CASSLTGGEQFF,TGTGCCAGCAGCTTGACAGGGGGTGAGCAGTTCTTC
TRBJ2-7,TRBV29-1,NA,NA,14,CSVGGQGSSYEQYF,TGCAGCGTTGGGGGTCAAGGGAGCTCCTACGAGCAGTACTTC
TRBJ1-1,TRBV18,NA,NA,16,CASSPDYDTENTEAFF,TGTGCCAGCTCACCAGATTATGACACGGAGAACACTGAAGCTTTCTTT
TRBJ2-3,TRBV6-5,once,TRBD2,15,CASSTSGGAADTQYF,TGTGCCAGCAGTACTAGCGGGGGGGCCGCAGATACGCAGTATTTT
TRBJ1-4,TRBV5-6,NA,NA,15,CASQGWPGLGEKLFF,TGTGCCAGCCAAGGCTGGCCAGGTCTTGGTGAAAAACTGTTTTTT
TRBJ1-5,TRBV7-2,NA,TRBD1,16,CASSLADRGANQPQHF,TGTGCCAGCAGCTTAGCGGACAGGGGGGCCAATCAGCCCCAGCATTTT
TRBJ2-5,TRBV28,NA,TRBD2,13,CASSPGGSETQYF,TGTGCCAGCAGCCCGGGGGGGTCGGAGACCCAGTACTTC
TRBJ1-1,TRBV4-3,NA,TRBD1,16,CASSQGTGEVNTEAFF,TGCGCCAGCAGCCAAGGTACAGGGGAGGTGAACACTGAAGCTTTCTTT